Sequencing of this T cell receptor (beta chain) was carried out in a study of shared clonotypes between healthy human individuals. Profiling relied on immunoSEQ multiplex PCR, and the TCRdb table lists in-frame clones only, not all of them. The sample records about 2 million clones, about 95% being singletons. Naive CD8 cells, CD45RO-negative and positively selected for CCR7, excluded terminally differentiated effector memory CD45RA+ cells. This CDR3 is 12 amino acids long. V lost 3 bases and J lost 5, with 6 bases in between. Germline CDR1 is MNHEY and CDR2 is SMNVEV (reference sequence). The sequence was obtained from a man younger than 35 in good health. This chain connects TRBV27 to TRBJ2-3; D is unclear. The sequenced sample consisted of naive CD8+ T cells sorted from blood. The CDR3 is CASSFLEDTQYF. CDR3 DNA sequence: TGTGCCAGCAGTTTTTTAGAAGATACGCAGTATTTT.